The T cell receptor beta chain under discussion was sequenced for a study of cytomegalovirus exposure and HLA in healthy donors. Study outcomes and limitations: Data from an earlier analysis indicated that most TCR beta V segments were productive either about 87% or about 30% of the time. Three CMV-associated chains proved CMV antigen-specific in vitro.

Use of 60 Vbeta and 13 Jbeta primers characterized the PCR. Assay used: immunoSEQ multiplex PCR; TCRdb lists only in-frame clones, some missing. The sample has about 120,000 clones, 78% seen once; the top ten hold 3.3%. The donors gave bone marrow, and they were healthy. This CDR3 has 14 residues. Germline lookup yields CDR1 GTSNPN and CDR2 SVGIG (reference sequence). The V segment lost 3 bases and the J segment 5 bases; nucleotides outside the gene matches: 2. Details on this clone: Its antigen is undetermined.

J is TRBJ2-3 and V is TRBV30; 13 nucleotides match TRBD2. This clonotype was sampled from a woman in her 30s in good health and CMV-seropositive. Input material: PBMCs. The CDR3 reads CAWRLAGGGDTQYF. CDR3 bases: TGTGCCTGGAGACTAGCGGGGGGGGGAGATACGCAGTATTTT.